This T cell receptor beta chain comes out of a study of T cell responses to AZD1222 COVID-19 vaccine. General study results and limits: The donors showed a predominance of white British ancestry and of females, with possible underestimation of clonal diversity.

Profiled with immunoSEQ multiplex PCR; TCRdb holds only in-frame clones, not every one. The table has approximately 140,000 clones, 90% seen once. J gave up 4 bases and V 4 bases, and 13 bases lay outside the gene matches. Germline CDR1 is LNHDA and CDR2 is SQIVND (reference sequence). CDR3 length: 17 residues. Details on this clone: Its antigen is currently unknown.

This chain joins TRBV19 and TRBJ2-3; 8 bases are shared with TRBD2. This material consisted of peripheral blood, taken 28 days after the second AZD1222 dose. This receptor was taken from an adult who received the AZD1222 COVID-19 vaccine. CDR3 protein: CASSSGRRSIRADTQYF. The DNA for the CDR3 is TGTGCCAGTAGTAGCGGGAGGAGGTCGATCCGGGCAGATACGCAGTATTTT.